The T cell receptor (beta chain) described here comes from a study of blood T cells in healthy people across ages. The second PCR ran roughly 7 to 11 cycles with a sample-barcoded 5' primer and J-beta primers. TCRdb redid the calling of the 5' RACE reads with MiXCR, one entry per CDR3 protein. The sample lists 1.5 million to 2 million distinct CDR3 sequences, 28% occurring once. V was pared by 0 bases and J by 11 bases, with 8 bases of the junction left unmatched. The CDR3 length is 14 residues. The germline gives CDR1 SGDLS, CDR2 YYNGEE. This chain joins TRBV9 and TRBJ2-5; 9 bases agree with TRBD1. Material: blood. This clonotype was obtained from a woman in her thirties in good health. The CDR3 is CASSVVTGGGEQYF. The CDR3 DNA is TGTGCCAGCAGCGTAGTGACAGGGGGTGGTGAGCAGTACTTC.